The 2 T cell receptor beta chains presented below share a single source sample, sequenced in a study of blood T cell repertoires in COVID-19. TCRdb's copy holds only in-frame clones and misses some; the assay was immunoSEQ multiplex PCR. In the table there are some 270,000 clones, 75% to 90% of which are singletons. Sequences were obtained from PBMCs or T cells enriched from blood (not recorded which). These receptors were taken from a middle-aged woman who had recovered from COVID-19.

The chain couples TRBV6-5 to TRBJ1-1, with 11 bases matching TRBD1. The V and J ends lost 7 bases and 9 bases, in that order; junction bases with no gene match: 7. The CDR3 covers 13 residues. Germline V gives CDR1 MNHEY, CDR2 SVGAGI. In nucleotides, the CDR3 is TGTGCCAGCACCCTCGGACAGGGGGCACAAGCTTTCTTT. Translation gives CASTLGQGAQAFF.

The CDR3, as DNA: TGCAGCCCACAGGGTTCCCTTGGCAATCAGCCCCAGCATTTT. Translated: CSPQGSLGNQPQHF. The chain joins TRBV29-1 to TRBJ1-5; the D gene is possibly TRBD1 (6 bases). The V and J ends lost 8 bases and 2 bases respectively, with 16 bases between them. The CDR3 covers 14 residues. Looked up from germline, CDR1 is SQVTM and CDR2 is ANQGSEA.